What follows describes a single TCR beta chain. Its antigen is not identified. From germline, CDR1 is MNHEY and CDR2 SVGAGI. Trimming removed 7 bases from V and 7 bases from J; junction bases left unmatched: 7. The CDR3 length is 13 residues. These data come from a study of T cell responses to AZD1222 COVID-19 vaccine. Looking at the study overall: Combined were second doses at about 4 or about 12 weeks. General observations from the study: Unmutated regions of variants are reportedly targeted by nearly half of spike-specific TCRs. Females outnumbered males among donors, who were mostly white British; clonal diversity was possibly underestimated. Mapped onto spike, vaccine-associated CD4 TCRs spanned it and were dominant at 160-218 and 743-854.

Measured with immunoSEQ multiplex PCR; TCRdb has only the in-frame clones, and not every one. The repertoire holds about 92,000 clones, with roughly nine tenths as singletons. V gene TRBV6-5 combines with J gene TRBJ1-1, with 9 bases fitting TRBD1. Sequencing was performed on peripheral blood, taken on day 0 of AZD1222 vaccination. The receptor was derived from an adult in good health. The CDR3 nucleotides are TGTGCCAGCATTCACAGGGGGCGCAATGAAGCTTTCTTT. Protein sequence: CASIHRGRNEAFF.